This T cell receptor beta chain appears in the sequencing data of a study of T cell responses to AZD1222 COVID-19 vaccine. General study findings and limits: White British donors predominated, females outnumbered males, and clonal diversity was possibly underestimated. Spike-specific TCR depth and breadth grew after two AZD1222 doses.

V lost 6 bases and J 0 bases, leaving 12 bases between the germline ends. The CDR3 sequence is 15 residues long. The germline gives CDR1 MNHNY, CDR2 SVGAGI (reference sequence). Of note for this clone: What it recognizes is unknown.

The assay was immunoSEQ multiplex PCR, and TCRdb's table has in-frame clones only and misses some. The data contain about 180,000 clones, approximately 92% of them singletons. This specimen consisted of peripheral blood, obtained 28 days after the second dose of the MenACWY control vaccine. The genes are TRBV6-6 and TRBJ1-5; D call uncertain. This TCR was sampled from an adult who received the MenACWY meningococcal vaccine as a control. The CDR3, as DNA: TGTGCCAGCAGGTTCAAGGGCGATAGCAATCAGCCCCAGCATTTT. It translates to CASRFKGDSNQPQHF.